These T cell receptor beta chains were read from a single sample in a study of blood T cells in healthy people across ages. TCRdb re-derived calls from the 5' RACE reads in MiXCR, one entry per CDR3 protein. Of 650,000 to 800,000 distinct CDR3 sequences listed, around 50% are singletons. The sample taken for sequencing was blood. The receptors stem from an elderly woman in good health. Both conserved end residues are part of each CDR3. The order of the fields is clone size, CDR3 length, D gene, V gene, J gene, CDR3 protein, CDR3 DNA. D genes are given only for firm matches. Not every row has a clone size; where given, it reads once, few, many or a size class.

clone_size: many; cdr3_length: 15; d_call: TRBD1; v_call: TRBV6-1; j_call: TRBJ1-5; cdr3_aa: CASSNRDRVNQPQHF; cdr3_nt: TGTGCCAGCAGTAACCGGGACAGAGTAAATCAGCCCCAGCATTTT
clone_size: -; cdr3_length: 14; d_call: -; v_call: TRBV5-1; j_call: TRBJ2-3; cdr3_aa: CASSLPRPGDTQYF; cdr3_nt: TGCGCCAGCAGCCTACCGCGACCGGGAGATACACAGTATTTT
clone_size: -; cdr3_length: 11; d_call: -; v_call: TRBV4-2; j_call: TRBJ2-7; cdr3_aa: CASRANYEQYF; cdr3_nt: TGTGCCAGCCGTGCGAACTACGAGCAGTACTTC
clone_size: many; cdr3_length: 15; d_call: -; v_call: TRBV28; j_call: TRBJ2-1; cdr3_aa: CASSLWTITYNEQFF; cdr3_nt: TGTGCCAGCAGTTTATGGACAATCACCTACAATGAGCAGTTCTTC
clone_size: many; cdr3_length: 15; d_call: TRBD2; v_call: TRBV12-3/TRBV12-4; j_call: TRBJ2-3; cdr3_aa: CASTAASGATDTQYF; cdr3_nt: TGTGCCAGCACCGCTGCTAGCGGGGCCACAGATACGCAGTATTTT
clone_size: -; cdr3_length: 14; d_call: -; v_call: TRBV20-1; j_call: TRBJ2-3; cdr3_aa: CSARQGHFTDTQYF; cdr3_nt: TGCAGTGCTAGACAGGGACACTTCACAGATACGCAGTATTTT
clone_size: few; cdr3_length: 14; d_call: -; v_call: TRBV3-1; j_call: TRBJ1-1; cdr3_aa: CASSQRGGATEAFF; cdr3_nt: TGTGCCAGCAGCCAAAGGGGGGGAGCCACTGAAGCTTTCTTT
clone_size: -; cdr3_length: 18; d_call: TRBD2; v_call: TRBV3-1; j_call: TRBJ2-1; cdr3_aa: CASSQGPQLAGYYNEQFF; cdr3_nt: TGTGCCAGCAGCCAAGGGCCCCAGCTAGCGGGATACTACAATGAGCAGTTCTTC
clone_size: -; cdr3_length: 15; d_call: TRBD2; v_call: TRBV10-3; j_call: TRBJ2-4; cdr3_aa: CAISPAGGLYYERYF; cdr3_nt: TGTGCCATCAGCCCAGCGGGAGGATTGTACTACGAGCGGTACTTC
clone_size: few; cdr3_length: 14; d_call: -; v_call: TRBV4-2; j_call: TRBJ1-5; cdr3_aa: CASSQDLGYQPQHF; cdr3_nt: TGTGCCAGCAGCCAAGATTTGGGTTATCAGCCCCAGCATTTT
clone_size: -; cdr3_length: 14; d_call: -; v_call: TRBV2; j_call: TRBJ1-1; cdr3_aa: CASSERVVTTEAFF; cdr3_nt: TGTGCCAGCAGTGAGAGGGTTGTGACCACTGAAGCTTTCTTT
clone_size: many; cdr3_length: 8; d_call: -; v_call: TRBV29-1; j_call: TRBJ1-2; cdr3_aa: CSTGGYTF; cdr3_nt: TGCAGCACGGGGGGCTACACCTTC
clone_size: many; cdr3_length: 15; d_call: TRBD1; v_call: TRBV28; j_call: TRBJ2-1; cdr3_aa: CASRFPGQGDNEQFF; cdr3_nt: TGTGCCAGCAGATTTCCGGGACAGGGGGATAATGAGCAGTTCTTC
clone_size: -; cdr3_length: 14; d_call: -; v_call: TRBV6-6; j_call: TRBJ2-5; cdr3_aa: CASRPRVQEETQYF; cdr3_nt: TGTGCCAGCAGACCACGAGTACAGGAGGAGACCCAGTACTTC
clone_size: -; cdr3_length: 16; d_call: -; v_call: TRBV7-9; j_call: TRBJ2-5; cdr3_aa: CASSLEVWTAKGGQYF; cdr3_nt: TGTGCCAGCAGCTTAGAAGTTTGGACGGCCAAAGGGGGGCAGTACTTC
clone_size: many; cdr3_length: 12; d_call: TRBD1; v_call: TRBV29-1; j_call: TRBJ2-7; cdr3_aa: CSVGTVSYEQYF; cdr3_nt: TGCAGCGTGGGGACAGTTTCCTACGAGCAGTACTTC
clone_size: -; cdr3_length: 16; d_call: TRBD2; v_call: TRBV6-6; j_call: TRBJ2-1; cdr3_aa: CASSDRTSGGQSEQFF; cdr3_nt: TGTGCCAGCAGTGACCGAACTAGCGGGGGGCAGAGTGAGCAGTTCTTC
clone_size: few; cdr3_length: 11; d_call: -; v_call: TRBV9; j_call: TRBJ2-1; cdr3_aa: CASSDTERQFF; cdr3_nt: TGTGCCAGCAGCGACACCGAGAGGCAGTTCTTC
clone_size: few; cdr3_length: 16; d_call: -; v_call: TRBV5-1; j_call: TRBJ1-4; cdr3_aa: CASSRDYGYGNEKLFF; cdr3_nt: TGCGCCAGCAGCCGGGACTACGGTTATGGTAATGAAAAACTGTTTTTT
clone_size: -; cdr3_length: 16; d_call: -; v_call: TRBV18; j_call: TRBJ2-5; cdr3_aa: CASNTRPGTQKETQYF; cdr3_nt: TGTGCCAGCAATACTCGACCGGGAACCCAAAAAGAGACCCAGTACTTC
clone_size: -; cdr3_length: 14; d_call: -; v_call: TRBV5-5; j_call: TRBJ1-5; cdr3_aa: CASSFSAADQPQHF; cdr3_nt: TGTGCCAGCAGCTTCTCGGCAGCCGATCAGCCCCAGCATTTT
clone_size: many; cdr3_length: 13; d_call: TRBD2; v_call: TRBV9; j_call: TRBJ2-7; cdr3_aa: CASSVLAGAEQYF; cdr3_nt: TGTGCCAGCAGCGTATTAGCGGGAGCCGAGCAGTACTTC
clone_size: -; cdr3_length: 14; d_call: -; v_call: TRBV29-1; j_call: TRBJ1-3; cdr3_aa: CSVAGGTSGNTIYF; cdr3_nt: TGCAGCGTTGCGGGGGGAACCTCTGGAAACACCATATATTTT
clone_size: -; cdr3_length: 14; d_call: -; v_call: TRBV2; j_call: TRBJ2-3; cdr3_aa: CASRRTSNADTQYF; cdr3_nt: TGTGCCAGCAGGCGAACTAGTAACGCAGATACGCAGTATTTT
clone_size: many; cdr3_length: 14; d_call: -; v_call: TRBV6-5; j_call: TRBJ2-1; cdr3_aa: CASSYSKTPNEQFF; cdr3_nt: TGTGCCAGCAGTTACTCAAAAACTCCTAATGAGCAGTTCTTC
clone_size: many; cdr3_length: 16; d_call: TRBD1; v_call: TRBV11-3; j_call: TRBJ2-3; cdr3_aa: CASSQRQGSHSDTQYF; cdr3_nt: TGTGCCAGCAGCCAGAGACAGGGGTCCCACTCAGATACGCAGTATTTT
clone_size: many; cdr3_length: 14; d_call: TRBD1; v_call: TRBV7-9; j_call: TRBJ2-5; cdr3_aa: CASSSYRGPQTQYF; cdr3_nt: TGTGCCAGCAGCTCGTACAGGGGGCCACAGACCCAGTACTTC
clone_size: few; cdr3_length: 15; d_call: TRBD1; v_call: TRBV20-1; j_call: TRBJ1-4; cdr3_aa: CSAHRDRGREEKLFF; cdr3_nt: TGCAGTGCCCATCGGGACAGGGGACGGGAGGAAAAACTGTTTTTT
clone_size: -; cdr3_length: 12; d_call: -; v_call: TRBV28; j_call: TRBJ1-5; cdr3_aa: CASSLSLKPQHF; cdr3_nt: TGTGCCAGCAGTTTATCCCTAAAGCCCCAGCATTTT
clone_size: many; cdr3_length: 13; d_call: TRBD2; v_call: TRBV28; j_call: TRBJ2-7; cdr3_aa: CASLSAGSNEQYF; cdr3_nt: TGTGCCAGCCTATCAGCGGGAAGCAACGAGCAGTACTTC
clone_size: -; cdr3_length: 18; d_call: TRBD2; v_call: TRBV4-1; j_call: TRBJ2-5; cdr3_aa: CASSQDKGPAGGRETQYF; cdr3_nt: TGCGCCAGCAGCCAAGATAAGGGGCCAGCGGGAGGGAGGGAGACCCAGTACTTC
clone_size: -; cdr3_length: 11; d_call: -; v_call: TRBV20-1; j_call: TRBJ1-4; cdr3_aa: CSATREGKLFF; cdr3_nt: TGCAGTGCAACCCGGGAAGGAAAACTGTTTTTT